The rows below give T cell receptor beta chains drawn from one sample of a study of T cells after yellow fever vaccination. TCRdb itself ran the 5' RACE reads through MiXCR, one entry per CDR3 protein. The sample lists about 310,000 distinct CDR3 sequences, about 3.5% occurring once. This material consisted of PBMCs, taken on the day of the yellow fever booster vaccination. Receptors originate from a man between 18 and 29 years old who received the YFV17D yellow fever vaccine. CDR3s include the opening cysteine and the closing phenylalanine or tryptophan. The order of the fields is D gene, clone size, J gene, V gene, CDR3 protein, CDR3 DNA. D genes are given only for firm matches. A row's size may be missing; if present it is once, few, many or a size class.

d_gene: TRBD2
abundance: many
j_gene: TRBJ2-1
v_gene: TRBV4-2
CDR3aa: CASSQVGTSGGNEQFF
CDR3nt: TGTGCCAGCAGCCAAGTAGGGACTAGCGGGGGAAATGAGCAGTTCTTC

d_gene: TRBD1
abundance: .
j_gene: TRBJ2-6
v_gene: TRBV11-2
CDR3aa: CAIPVRGQRHSGANVLTF
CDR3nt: TGTGCCATCCCAGTTCGGGGACAGCGTCACTCTGGGGCCAACGTCCTGACTTTC

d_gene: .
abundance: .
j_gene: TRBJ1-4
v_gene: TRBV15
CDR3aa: CATSRDRPEKLFF
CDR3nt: TGTGCCACCAGCAGAGATCGCCCCGAAAAACTGTTTTTT

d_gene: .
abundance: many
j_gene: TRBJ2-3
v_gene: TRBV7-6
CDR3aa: CASSSGTPSDTQYF
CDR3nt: TGTGCCAGCAGCTCCGGGACTCCTTCAGATACGCAGTATTTT

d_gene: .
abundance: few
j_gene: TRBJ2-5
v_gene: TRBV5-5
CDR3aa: CASSLDRQTQYF
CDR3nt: TGTGCCAGCAGCTTGGACAGACAGACCCAGTACTTC

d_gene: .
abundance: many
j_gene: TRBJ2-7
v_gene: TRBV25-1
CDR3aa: CASSDPPEPPEQYF
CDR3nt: TGTGCCAGCAGTGACCCCCCAGAGCCCCCAGAGCAGTACTTC

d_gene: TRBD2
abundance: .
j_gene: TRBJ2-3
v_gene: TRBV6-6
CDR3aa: CASIKGASGGSTDTQYF
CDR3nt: TGTGCCAGCATCAAAGGGGCTAGCGGGGGAAGCACAGATACGCAGTATTTT

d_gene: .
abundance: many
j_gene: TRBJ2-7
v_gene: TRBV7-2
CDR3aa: CASSLNRQAYEQYF
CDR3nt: TGTGCCAGCAGCTTAAATCGGCAGGCCTACGAGCAGTACTTC

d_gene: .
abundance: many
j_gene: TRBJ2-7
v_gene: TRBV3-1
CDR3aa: CASSQARAEAYEQYF
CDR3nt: TGTGCCAGCAGCCAGGCGCGGGCAGAAGCCTACGAGCAGTACTTC

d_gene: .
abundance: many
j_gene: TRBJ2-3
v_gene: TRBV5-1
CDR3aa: CASIKNTATDTQYF
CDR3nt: TGCGCCAGCATCAAGAACACGGCCACAGATACGCAGTATTTT

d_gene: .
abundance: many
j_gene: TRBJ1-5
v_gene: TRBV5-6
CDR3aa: CASSSSIQIRNQPQHF
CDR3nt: TGTGCCAGCAGCTCGTCAATCCAGATCCGCAATCAGCCCCAGCATTTT

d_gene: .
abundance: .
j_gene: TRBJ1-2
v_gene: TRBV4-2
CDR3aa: CASSQDGAGGANYGYTF
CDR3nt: TGTGCCAGCAGCCAAGATGGGGCCGGGGGAGCTAACTATGGCTACACCTTC

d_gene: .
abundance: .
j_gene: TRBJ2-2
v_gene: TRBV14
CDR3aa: CASSQLGSNTGELFF
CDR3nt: TGTGCCAGCAGCCAACTAGGGAGCAACACCGGGGAGCTGTTTTTT

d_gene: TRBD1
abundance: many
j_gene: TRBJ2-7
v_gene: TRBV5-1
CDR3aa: CASSLGTGRSYEQYF
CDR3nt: TGCGCCAGCAGCCTCGGGACAGGCCGATCTTACGAGCAGTACTTC

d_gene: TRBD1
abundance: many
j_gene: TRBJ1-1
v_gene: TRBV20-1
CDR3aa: CSASTGGTPEAFF
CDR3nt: TGCAGTGCTAGTACAGGGGGCACCCCTGAAGCTTTCTTT

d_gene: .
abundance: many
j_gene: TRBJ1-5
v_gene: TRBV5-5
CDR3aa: CASSFGGGQPQHF
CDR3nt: TGTGCCAGCAGCTTCGGGGGAGGTCAGCCCCAGCATTTT